The rows below give T cell receptor beta chains drawn from one sample of a study of blood T cells in healthy people across ages. TCRdb re-called the 5' RACE reads through MiXCR, storing one row per CDR3 protein. This table has roughly 800,000 distinct CDR3 sequences, 55% to 70% appearing once. Sequenced material: blood. The receptors stem from a man in his thirties or forties in good health. Each CDR3 is given with its conserved first and last residue. D genes are given only for firm matches. Only part of the rows carry a size: once, few, many, or a class if the clone is expanded.

d_gene: .; abundance: .; j_gene: TRBJ1-1; v_gene: TRBV20-1; CDR3aa: CRGTGVKGTEAFF; CDR3nt: TGCAGGGGTACTGGGGTTAAGGGCACTGAAGCTTTCTTT
d_gene: TRBD1; abundance: few; j_gene: TRBJ2-6; v_gene: TRBV2; CDR3aa: CASSVARQGGISGANVLTF; CDR3nt: TGTGCCAGCAGTGTCGCCCGACAGGGGGGGATCTCTGGGGCCAACGTCCTGACTTTC
d_gene: .; abundance: .; j_gene: TRBJ1-2; v_gene: TRBV3-1; CDR3aa: CASSHLVGGYTF; CDR3nt: TGTGCCAGCAGCCACCTCGTCGGTGGCTACACCTTC
d_gene: TRBD2; abundance: .; j_gene: TRBJ2-1; v_gene: TRBV12-3/TRBV12-4; CDR3aa: CASSFAIGTSGLKSQFF; CDR3nt: TGTGCCAGCAGTTTCGCCATCGGGACTAGCGGGCTCAAGTCCCAGTTCTTC
d_gene: .; abundance: .; j_gene: TRBJ2-6; v_gene: TRBV4-3; CDR3aa: CASSQTGGANVLTF; CDR3nt: TGCGCCAGCAGCCAAACCGGAGGGGCCAACGTCCTGACTTTC
d_gene: TRBD2; abundance: .; j_gene: TRBJ2-3; v_gene: TRBV2; CDR3aa: CASLGLAVTDTQYF; CDR3nt: TGTGCCAGCCTCGGCCTAGCGGTCACAGATACGCAGTATTTT
d_gene: .; abundance: few; j_gene: TRBJ2-7; v_gene: TRBV20-1; CDR3aa: CSARDLRSPYEQYF; CDR3nt: TGCAGTGCTAGAGATCTTAGATCCCCCTACGAGCAGTACTTC
d_gene: TRBD1; abundance: .; j_gene: TRBJ1-2; v_gene: TRBV20-1; CDR3aa: CSARDLGTGLRGYTF; CDR3nt: TGCAGTGCTAGAGATCTAGGGACAGGGCTCCGGGGCTACACCTTC
d_gene: TRBD2; abundance: .; j_gene: TRBJ2-4; v_gene: TRBV12-3/TRBV12-4; CDR3aa: CASSASGSKNIQYF; CDR3nt: TGTGCCAGCAGCGCTAGCGGGTCCAAAAACATTCAGTACTTC
d_gene: TRBD1; abundance: few; j_gene: TRBJ2-6; v_gene: TRBV28; CDR3aa: CASHGQVANVLTF; CDR3nt: TGTGCCAGCCACGGACAGGTCGCCAACGTCCTGACTTTC
d_gene: .; abundance: .; j_gene: TRBJ1-2; v_gene: TRBV30; CDR3aa: CAWSSRGVGYTF; CDR3nt: TGTGCCTGGAGCTCCAGGGGAGTTGGCTACACCTTC
d_gene: .; abundance: .; j_gene: TRBJ1-2; v_gene: TRBV6-5; CDR3aa: CASSYSPSNYGYTF; CDR3nt: TGTGCCAGCAGTTACTCGCCATCTAACTATGGCTACACCTTC
d_gene: TRBD1; abundance: .; j_gene: TRBJ2-7; v_gene: TRBV29-1; CDR3aa: CSAGDRGASHEQYF; CDR3nt: TGCAGCGCCGGCGACAGGGGCGCCTCCCACGAGCAGTACTTC
d_gene: .; abundance: .; j_gene: TRBJ1-5; v_gene: TRBV10-3; CDR3aa: CAISSSSPVNQPQHF; CDR3nt: TGTGCCATCAGCTCCTCATCGCCAGTCAATCAGCCCCAGCATTTT
d_gene: TRBD2; abundance: few; j_gene: TRBJ2-1; v_gene: TRBV11-3; CDR3aa: CASSPGGLINEQFF; CDR3nt: TGTGCCAGCTCTCCGGGAGGGCTTATCAATGAGCAGTTCTTC
d_gene: .; abundance: .; j_gene: TRBJ2-3; v_gene: TRBV2; CDR3aa: CASRLMDGRYEQYF; CDR3nt: TGTGCCAGCCGCCTCATGGATGGAAGGTACGAGCAGTATTTC
d_gene: .; abundance: .; j_gene: TRBJ2-1; v_gene: TRBV7-8; CDR3aa: CASSRTAGTTYNEQFF; CDR3nt: TGTGCCAGCAGCCGTACTGCCGGGACCACCTACAATGAGCAGTTCTTC
d_gene: .; abundance: .; j_gene: TRBJ2-7; v_gene: TRBV20-1; CDR3aa: CSARPSGIPTYEQYF; CDR3nt: TGCAGTGCTAGACCTTCCGGGATTCCGACCTACGAGCAGTACTTC
d_gene: .; abundance: few; j_gene: TRBJ1-2; v_gene: TRBV20-1; CDR3aa: CSARGYTF; CDR3nt: TGCAGTGCTCGGGGCTACACCTTC
d_gene: .; abundance: .; j_gene: TRBJ2-7; v_gene: TRBV20-1; CDR3aa: CSARRRTDTYEQYF; CDR3nt: TGCAGTGCTAGACGTCGGACGGACACCTACGAGCAGTACTTC
d_gene: .; abundance: .; j_gene: TRBJ2-3; v_gene: TRBV4-2; CDR3aa: CASNQEIRDQADTQYF; CDR3nt: TGTGCCAGCAACCAAGAAATAAGGGACCAGGCGGATACGCAGTATTTT
d_gene: TRBD2; abundance: .; j_gene: TRBJ2-3; v_gene: TRBV15; CDR3aa: CATSRDPLLSGLSTDTQYF; CDR3nt: TGTGCCACCAGCAGAGATCCCCTCCTTAGCGGGCTAAGCACAGATACGCAGTATTTT
d_gene: .; abundance: .; j_gene: TRBJ2-3; v_gene: TRBV20-1; CDR3aa: CSARDRGWGDTQYF; CDR3nt: TGCAGTGCTAGAGATAGAGGGTGGGGAGATACGCAGTATTTT
d_gene: .; abundance: .; j_gene: TRBJ2-5; v_gene: TRBV3-1; CDR3aa: CASTLQGQETQYF; CDR3nt: TGTGCCAGCACACTACAGGGACAAGAGACCCAGTACTTC
d_gene: .; abundance: once; j_gene: TRBJ2-5; v_gene: TRBV13; CDR3aa: CASSLGPGRKETQYF; CDR3nt: TGTGCCAGCAGCTTAGGACCCGGGAGAAAAGAGACCCAGTACTTC
d_gene: .; abundance: .; j_gene: TRBJ2-1; v_gene: TRBV5-1; CDR3aa: CASSGLNYNEQFF; CDR3nt: TGCGCCAGCAGCGGGCTGAATTACAATGAGCAGTTCTTC
d_gene: TRBD1; abundance: few; j_gene: TRBJ2-3; v_gene: TRBV28; CDR3aa: CASSRDRVDTDTQYF; CDR3nt: TGTGCCAGCAGTCGGGACAGGGTTGACACAGATACGCAGTATTTT
d_gene: .; abundance: .; j_gene: TRBJ2-3; v_gene: TRBV5-1; CDR3aa: CASSLVPGPDTQYF; CDR3nt: TGCGCCAGCAGCTTGGTCCCGGGACCAGATACGCAGTATTTT
d_gene: TRBD2; abundance: few; j_gene: TRBJ2-1; v_gene: TRBV7-3; CDR3aa: CASSLAGTSVYNEQFF; CDR3nt: TGTGCCAGCAGCTTGGCCGGGACTAGCGTGTACAATGAGCAGTTCTTC
d_gene: TRBD2; abundance: .; j_gene: TRBJ2-7; v_gene: TRBV28; CDR3aa: CASSSQGAGKYEQYF; CDR3nt: TGTGCCAGCAGTTCCCAAGGAGCGGGGAAATACGAGCAGTACTTC
d_gene: TRBD2; abundance: .; j_gene: TRBJ2-1; v_gene: TRBV5-4; CDR3aa: CASSKKTSVNEQFF; CDR3nt: TGTGCCAGCAGCAAGAAGACTAGCGTCAATGAGCAGTTCTTC
d_gene: TRBD1; abundance: .; j_gene: TRBJ2-1; v_gene: TRBV11-2; CDR3aa: CASSLDPPLGTADNEQFF; CDR3nt: TGTGCCAGCAGCTTAGACCCCCCTTTGGGGACAGCCGACAATGAGCAGTTCTTC
d_gene: .; abundance: .; j_gene: TRBJ1-6; v_gene: TRBV4-2; CDR3aa: CASSQEGGSFYNSPLHF; CDR3nt: TGTGCCAGCAGCCAAGAAGGAGGGAGCTTCTATAATTCACCCCTCCACTTT
d_gene: TRBD2; abundance: .; j_gene: TRBJ2-7; v_gene: TRBV6-2/TRBV6-3; CDR3aa: CASRAIGTSGRWRDEQYF; CDR3nt: TGTGCCAGCAGGGCTATTGGGACTAGCGGGAGGTGGCGAGACGAGCAGTACTTC
d_gene: .; abundance: .; j_gene: TRBJ2-1; v_gene: TRBV10-3; CDR3aa: CAISERSPRQETQFF; CDR3nt: TGTGCCATCAGTGAACGTAGCCCGCGGCAAGAGACCCAGTTCTTC
d_gene: TRBD1; abundance: few; j_gene: TRBJ2-7; v_gene: TRBV28; CDR3aa: CASGISQGVAYEQYF; CDR3nt: TGTGCCAGCGGGATATCACAGGGGGTGGCCTACGAGCAGTACTTC
d_gene: .; abundance: once; j_gene: TRBJ1-2; v_gene: TRBV3-1; CDR3aa: CASSQLRGGGYTF; CDR3nt: TGTGCCAGCAGCCAACTCAGGGGCGGCGGCTACACCTTC
d_gene: .; abundance: .; j_gene: TRBJ1-1; v_gene: TRBV3-1; CDR3aa: CANSFGQSNTEAFF; CDR3nt: TGTGCCAACAGTTTCGGACAGTCGAACACTGAAGCTTTCTTT
d_gene: TRBD1; abundance: .; j_gene: TRBJ2-4; v_gene: TRBV28; CDR3aa: CASRWTGYDEQCF; CDR3nt: TGTGCCAGCCGATGGACAGGGTATGACGAGCAGTGCTTC
d_gene: TRBD2; abundance: .; j_gene: TRBJ2-7; v_gene: TRBV14; CDR3aa: CASSRRLAEPRISYNEQYF; CDR3nt: TGTGCCAGCAGCCGTCGACTAGCGGAACCCAGAATCTCCTACAATGAGCAGTACTTC
d_gene: TRBD1; abundance: few; j_gene: TRBJ2-1; v_gene: TRBV29-1; CDR3aa: CSGDRVAKYEQFF; CDR3nt: TGCAGCGGGGACAGGGTTGCCAAATATGAGCAGTTCTTC
d_gene: TRBD1; abundance: .; j_gene: TRBJ1-1; v_gene: TRBV29-1; CDR3aa: CSVKQGVDTEAFF; CDR3nt: TGCAGCGTCAAACAGGGGGTTGACACTGAAGCTTTCTTT
d_gene: TRBD1; abundance: few; j_gene: TRBJ2-7; v_gene: TRBV27; CDR3aa: CASSFGDSSSYEQYF; CDR3nt: TGTGCCAGCAGTTTTGGGGACAGCAGCTCCTACGAGCAGTACTTC
d_gene: .; abundance: few; j_gene: TRBJ2-3; v_gene: TRBV4-3; CDR3aa: CASSQDRGRGFRYTQYF; CDR3nt: TGCGCCAGCAGCCAAGATCGTGGCAGGGGATTCAGATATACGCAGTATTTT
d_gene: .; abundance: few; j_gene: TRBJ1-2; v_gene: TRBV6-6; CDR3aa: CASSGGGGRGYTF; CDR3nt: TGTGCCAGCAGTGGGGGAGGGGGTCGTGGCTACACCTTC
d_gene: .; abundance: .; j_gene: TRBJ2-3; v_gene: TRBV24-1; CDR3aa: CATTNQDTQYF; CDR3nt: TGTGCCACCACCAATCAAGATACGCAGTATTTT
d_gene: .; abundance: .; j_gene: TRBJ2-7; v_gene: TRBV11-1; CDR3aa: CASSLAPTGYEQYF; CDR3nt: TGTGCCAGCAGCTTAGCGCCGACAGGATACGAGCAGTACTTC
d_gene: .; abundance: .; j_gene: TRBJ1-1; v_gene: TRBV28; CDR3aa: CASSPSGVQAFF; CDR3nt: TGTGCCAGCAGTCCTTCGGGAGTGCAAGCTTTCTTT
d_gene: TRBD1; abundance: few; j_gene: TRBJ2-7; v_gene: TRBV10-1; CDR3aa: CASSDRGTGPHEQYF; CDR3nt: TGCGCCAGCAGTGACCGCGGGACAGGGCCCCACGAGCAGTACTTC
d_gene: .; abundance: .; j_gene: TRBJ2-7; v_gene: TRBV6-6; CDR3aa: CASSYGGSMNYEQYF; CDR3nt: TGTGCCAGCAGTTACGGTGGCAGCATGAACTACGAGCAGTACTTC
d_gene: .; abundance: .; j_gene: TRBJ2-5; v_gene: TRBV20-1; CDR3aa: CSASPPWGQETQYF; CDR3nt: TGCAGTGCTAGCCCCCCGTGGGGTCAAGAGACCCAGTACTTC
d_gene: .; abundance: .; j_gene: TRBJ2-5; v_gene: TRBV2; CDR3aa: CASSIGGQGWTQYF; CDR3nt: TGTGCCAGCAGTATCGGGGGTCAGGGATGGACCCAGTACTTC
d_gene: .; abundance: few; j_gene: TRBJ1-2; v_gene: TRBV29-1; CDR3aa: CSVEGIGGDYGYTF; CDR3nt: TGCAGCGTTGAAGGTATTGGAGGGGACTATGGCTACACCTTC
d_gene: TRBD2; abundance: .; j_gene: TRBJ2-5; v_gene: TRBV12-3/TRBV12-4; CDR3aa: CASSILSGRVETQYF; CDR3nt: TGTGCCAGCAGTATTCTTAGCGGGAGGGTCGAGACCCAGTACTTC
d_gene: TRBD2; abundance: many; j_gene: TRBJ2-1; v_gene: TRBV20-1; CDR3aa: CSAGKTSGGEQFF; CDR3nt: TGCAGTGCTGGAAAGACTAGCGGGGGTGAGCAGTTCTTC